The entry that follows covers one T cell receptor (beta chain) sequence. Its antigen remains unknown. This record belongs to a study of graft-versus-host responses after intestinal transplantation. Turning to the study itself: The whole recipient group had anti-thymocyte globulin induction followed by tacrolimus and steroids for approximately three years.

Assay used: immunoSEQ multiplex PCR; TCRdb lists only in-frame clones, some missing. The sample has about 120,000 clones; approximately 96% are singletons. Study results and limitations: Present in recipient marrow, GvH clones included some that appeared first in ileum or blood.

Germline V lookup: CDR1 MDHEN, CDR2 SYDVKM. This CDR3 is built from 14 residues. V gave up 3 bases and J gave up 1 base; unmatched junction bases: 1. Sequencing was performed on unstimulated CD8+ T cells sorted from spleen or lymph node cells, taken before intestinal transplant. This TCR was recovered from a human donor who received an intestinal transplant. The rearrangement joins TRBV28 to TRBJ2-3; 7 bases align to TRBD2. The CDR3 DNA sequence: TGTGCCAGCAGTTTGGGGGGGGGCACAGATACGCAGTATTTT. Translated: CASSLGGGTDTQYF.